Sequencing of this TCR beta chain was carried out in a study of blood T cell repertoires in COVID-19 (dated by TCRdb to 2020 to 2022). For the wider study: Collaborator samples came from the United States, Italy and Spain and covered acute and convalescent phases of COVID-19. The repertoires were released in a freely available public database meant as a resource for research on the immune response to SARS-CoV-2. The material from the prospective study consisted of cDNA or gDNA derived from T cells, B-cell-depleted T cells, or PBMCs. HLA class I and class II types, where available, came from metadata supplied by the sample provider rather than from assay-based typing. Samples came from the ongoing ImmuneRACE study (first 160 participants) plus 1,254 subjects from 6 global collaborators. A de-identified subject ID, COVID-19 status, age in years and sex were almost always included in the sample metadata. Subjects who had been exposed to COVID-19, were actively infected with it, or had recovered from it provided the deeply sampled blood TCRbeta repertoires that made up the dataset.

On this clone: What antigen it recognizes has not been identified. No much larger clone exists at a distance of one base, and base qualities are not known.

One collaborating source in Seattle enrolled patients while the patients were actively infected and followed the patients over time throughout the course of disease. Each collaborating institution followed its own protocols to collect whole blood in K2EDTA tubes. For TCRbeta analysis, collaborators shipped samples as frozen whole blood, isolated PBMCs, or DNA extracted from either of those sample types. Summary of the overall study and its limitations: Clinical and demographic metadata were provided uncurated, with the amount varying by source and participant.

TCRbeta CDR3 regions were amplified from genomic DNA by means of the immunoSEQ Assay, a bias-controlled multiplex PCR. The original pipeline was this. Within the assay, amplification of reference gene primers was used to estimate how many nucleated cells each sample contained. To quantify the absolute abundance of each unique TCRbeta CDR3 rearrangement, sequence reads were collapsed and filtered. Productive Simpson clonality was computed per sample as the square root of Simpson's diversity index over productive rearrangements. This immuneACCESS table, as held by TCRdb, lists in-frame sequences with V and J called but not all clones. Of the missing ones, under half trace to an unresolved V gene in checked studies; the others have no known cause. V and J calls and clone size are those listed in that table; D and trimming were worked out from the DNA. A total of approximately 290,000 clones appear in this sample, roughly 90% of them only once. The ten largest clones represent approximately 12% of the sample.

The CDR3 spans 11 residues, from the cysteine through the phenylalanine. Just CDR3 DNA is preserved here, 33 bases in frame from base 1. V is cut by 8 bases and J by 4 bases, and the space between the germline ends is 8 bases. From the germline V gene (reference sequence), CDR1 is LGHDT and CDR2 is YNNKEL. The sample consisted of peripheral blood. The sequence was collected from a woman aged 30 to 39 with COVID-19, enrolled during active disease. The V and J segments used are TRBV3-1 (or the pseudogene TRBV3-2) and TRBJ1-1; a weak D assignment points to TRBD1 (5 bases agree). The CDR3 amino acid sequence is: CASARATEAFF. Here is the DNA: TGTGCCAGCGCCAGGGCCACTGAAGCTTTCTTT.